Listed here is a single T cell receptor (beta chain). The antigen is unknown. Genomic DNA served as template for TCR beta VDJ and CDR3 profiling. MiXCR was run by TCRdb on the reads, yielding one entry per CDR3 protein. This table has around 21,000 distinct CDR3 sequences, roughly 43% appearing once. J lost 5 bases, V lost 5 bases, and 6 bases had no gene match. This CDR3 spans 14 amino acids. Germline-derived CDR1 and CDR2 are SGHTA and FQGNSA. This sample is drawn from a study of CD8+CD57+ T cells in acquired aplastic anemia. Whole-study results and caveats: Lower diversity marked CD8+CD57+ cells in patients, relative to total CD4+ and CD8+ pools. Between patients and controls, approximately 29 CD8+ CDR3 sequences were found in common.

In patients chosen for sequencing, flow cytometry had shown CD8+CD57+ cell expansion. The authors sequenced CD8+CD57+ effector memory cells as well, from 2 of 12 patients. Sequencing input: CD8+CD57+ T cells sorted from PBMCs. As for subset: bead-enriched CD8+CD57+ effector memory T cells from SAA patients. The rearrangement uses TRBV7-2 and TRBJ2-3; 8 nucleotides agree with TRBD1. The TCR was taken from a human donor with aplastic anemia. In DNA form, the CDR3 reads TGTGCCAGCAGCCCCCAGGGGGCGGGAGATACGCAGTATTTT. It codes for CASSPQGAGDTQYF.